This T cell receptor (beta chain) was sequenced for a study of T cell responses to AZD1222 COVID-19 vaccine. Study results and caveats: Donors, mostly white British, included more females; clonal diversity was possibly underestimated. Seropositive AZD1222 recipients at baseline numbered only 5 to 7. Within unmutated variant regions lay the reported targets of nearly half of spike-specific TCRs. Researchers took repertoire samples only after the peak T cell response had come.

CDR1 is MDHEN and CDR2 is SYDVKM in the germline V gene. This CDR3 has 15 residues. With 5 bases removed from V and 0 bases from J, the gap between germline ends came to 11 bases. The repertoire was sequenced with immunoSEQ multiplex PCR; TCRdb's copy has only in-frame clones and lacks some. Here the sample spans about 64,000 clones, just over 90% being singletons. This clone was recorded only once. Its target is not known. The TCR comes from an adult who received the MenACWY meningococcal vaccine as a control. J is TRBJ1-3 and V is TRBV28; TRBD1 is a possible D gene (5 bases). This sample comprised peripheral blood, obtained 28 days after the second dose of the MenACWY control vaccine. The CDR3 DNA follows: TGTGCCAGCAGTACAAGACAGCACTCTGGAAACACCATATATTTT. This encodes CASSTRQHSGNTIYF.